The rows below give T cell receptor beta chains drawn from one sample of a study of shared clonotypes between healthy human individuals. Assay: immunoSEQ multiplex PCR; the TCRdb copy retains only in-frame clones and omits some. The sample lists roughly 2 million clones, approximately 95% occurring once. The sequenced sample was naive CD4+ T cells sorted from blood. These receptors all stem from a man aged 18-30 years in good health. Each CDR3 is given with its conserved first and last residue. The D gene is left open where the match is weak. Only part of the rows carry a size: once, few, many, or a class if the clone is expanded.

clone_size j_call cdr3_length v_call d_call cdr3_nt cdr3_aa
. TRBJ2-5 13 TRBV7-7 . TGTGCTAGCAGCACCTGGAGTTCAGAGACCCAGTACTTC CASSTWSSETQYF
. TRBJ1-6 16 TRBV7-3 TRBD1 TGTGCCAGCAGCTTAACGGGTACGACAGGGGATTCACCCCTCCACTTT CASSLTGTTGDSPLHF
. TRBJ1-1 16 TRBV7-8 TRBD1 TGTGCCAGCAGCCCCAGGACAGGGGGCTTGAACACTGAAGCTTTCTTT CASSPRTGGLNTEAFF
. TRBJ2-1 16 TRBV21-1 . TGTGCCAGCAGCAGGGGGACGTTAAGCTCCTACAATGAGCAGTTCTTC CASSRGTLSSYNEQFF
. TRBJ2-2 14 TRBV7-9 TRBD2 TGTGCCAGCAGCGTTAGCGGGGGGACCGGGGAGCTGTTTTTT CASSVSGGTGELFF
. TRBJ1-1 15 TRBV30 . TGTGCCTGGAGTGTAGTGGTGCCAATGAACACTGAAGCTTTCTTT CAWSVVVPMNTEAFF
. TRBJ1-6 17 TRBV30 . TGTGCCTGGAGAAGGACGAGGGGGTTCCAGACGAATTCACCCCTCCACTTT CAWRRTRGFQTNSPLHF
. TRBJ2-7 14 TRBV5-4 TRBD2 TGTGCCAGCAGCCGAGCGGGAGAAAGGTACGAGCAGTACTTC CASSRAGERYEQYF
. TRBJ2-4 16 TRBV5-1 . TGCGCCAGCAGCTTGGACGCAGCCGGGGCCAAAAACATTCAGTACTTC CASSLDAAGAKNIQYF
once TRBJ1-1 13 TRBV6-5 TRBD1 TGTGCCAGTTTAGGGACAGCGAACACTGAAGCTTTCTTT CASLGTANTEAFF
. TRBJ1-1 14 TRBV5-1 TRBD1 TGCGCCAGCAGCCCGGGGACAGGGGGCCCTGAAGCTTTCTTT CASSPGTGGPEAFF
. TRBJ1-4 18 TRBV5-1 . TGCGCCAGCAGCTTGGCGCCCATTACGGGGGGAGGTGACGGAAAACTGTTTTTT CASSLAPITGGGDGKLFF
. TRBJ1-6 13 TRBV14 . TGTGCCAGTTCCTTTACTTATAATTCACCCCTCCACTTT CASSFTYNSPLHF
. TRBJ2-1 15 TRBV4-3 . TGCGCCAGCAGCCAAGACGTGAATTCCTACAATGAGCAGTTCTTC CASSQDVNSYNEQFF
. TRBJ2-2 13 TRBV4-3 . TGCGCCAGCAGCCAAGATTTTTTTGGGGAGCTGTTTTTT CASSQDFFGELFF
. TRBJ2-2 16 TRBV27 TRBD1 TGTGCCAGCAGAGCGGGACAGGGAATCAACACCGGGGAGCTGTTTTTT CASRAGQGINTGELFF
. TRBJ1-5 16 TRBV4-2 TRBD1 TGTGCCAGCAGCCAAGATCTACAGGGGGCTTTACAGCCCCAGCATTTT CASSQDLQGALQPQHF
. TRBJ2-5 13 TRBV5-1 TRBD1 TGCGCCAGCAGCTCGACAGGGCAAGAGACCCAGTACTTC CASSSTGQETQYF
. TRBJ2-7 15 TRBV5-4 . TGTGCCAGCAGCCAAGTTGGGAATAGCGGCTACGAGCAGTACTTC CASSQVGNSGYEQYF
. TRBJ2-7 15 TRBV10-3 TRBD2 TGTGCCATCAGTGAGTCACTAGCGGGAGAGCACGAGCAGTACTTC CAISESLAGEHEQYF
. TRBJ1-6 16 TRBV5-4 TRBD1 TGTGCCAGCCAAGCCACCACAGGGGGCTGGAATTCACCCCTCCACTTT CASQATTGGWNSPLHF
. TRBJ2-1 13 TRBV13 . TGTGCCAGCAGCTTAACCGTCGGGGTACAGGAGGTCTTC CASSLTVGVQEVF
. TRBJ1-5 14 TRBV30 . TGTGCCTGGAGCCGGCAGGGAGGCAATCAGCCCCAGCATTTT CAWSRQGGNQPQHF
. TRBJ2-3 15 TRBV6-5 . TGTGCCAGCAGTTACTTAGGCAGGCAGGCAGATACGCAGTATTTT CASSYLGRQADTQYF
. TRBJ2-5 11 TRBV6-6 . TGTGCCAGCAGCCCCAGAGAGACCCAGTACTTC CASSPRETQYF
. TRBJ1-2 14 TRBV2 TRBD1 TGTGCCAGCAGTGTACAGGGGGCGCCGAATGGCTACACCTTC CASSVQGAPNGYTF
. TRBJ2-5 13 TRBV18 . TGTGCCAGCTCACCCCCGGGTTGGGAGACCCAGTACTTC CASSPPGWETQYF
. TRBJ2-7 14 TRBV28 . TGTGCCAGCAGTTATCAGGGGTTGCGTGACGAGCAGTACTTC CASSYQGLRDEQYF
. TRBJ1-5 17 TRBV11-3 TRBD1 TGTGCCAGCAGCTTAGATCGGGACAGGGATAGCAATCAGCCCCAGCATTTT CASSLDRDRDSNQPQHF
. TRBJ1-6 15 TRBV4-3 . TGCGCCAGCAGCCAAGGCACGCAGCCTAATTCACCCCTCCACTTT CASSQGTQPNSPLHF
. TRBJ1-2 14 TRBV4-1 . TGCGCCAGCAGCTCCGGAGTCCCTTCCTATGGCTACACCTTC CASSSGVPSYGYTF
once TRBJ2-1 16 TRBV27 . TGTGCCAGCAGTTTTTCCCGGCCAAGCTCCTACAATGAGCAGTTCTTC CASSFSRPSSYNEQFF
. TRBJ1-2 14 TRBV5-1 . TGCGCCAGCAGCCACACAGGGATAGGGTATGGCTACACCTTC CASSHTGIGYGYTF
. TRBJ2-4 13 TRBV27 . TGTGCCAGCAGTTTAGACGGGGATAACATTCAGTACTTC CASSLDGDNIQYF
. TRBJ2-7 14 TRBV4-3 . TGCGCCAGCAGCCAAGTTGCCAGCTCCTACGAGCAGTACTTC CASSQVASSYEQYF
. TRBJ1-2 15 TRBV19 . TGTGCCAGTAGTATGGTTGGGGCCCGAAACTATGGCTACACCTTC CASSMVGARNYGYTF
. TRBJ2-3 14 TRBV19 . TGTGCCAGTAGTAAGGGGGGAATCACAGATACGCAGTATTTT CASSKGGITDTQYF
. TRBJ1-1 12 TRBV30 TRBD1 TGTGCCTGGGACAGGGAGAACACTGAAGCTTTCTTT CAWDRENTEAFF
. TRBJ2-7 11 TRBV11-2 . TGTGCCAGCAGCTTATCGTGGTGGGAGTACTTC CASSLSWWEYF
. TRBJ1-4 16 TRBV7-6 . TGTGCCAGCAGCTCCCAAGGGGGAAAGTTTAGTGAAAAACTGTTTTTT CASSSQGGKFSEKLFF
. TRBJ2-1 15 TRBV7-2 TRBD1 TGTGCCAGCAGCGAGGACAGGGGCTCGTACAATGAGCAGTTCTTC CASSEDRGSYNEQFF
. TRBJ1-5 14 TRBV7-9 . TGTGCCAGCAGCTTTTCAGAGAGCAATCAGCCCCAGCATTTT CASSFSESNQPQHF